This TCR beta chain was sequenced for a study of blood T cell repertoires in COVID-19. The overall study: COVID-19 samples from acute and convalescent phases originated in the United States, Italy and Spain. T cells, B-cell-depleted T cells, or PBMCs provided the cDNA or gDNA that served as material.

Germline V gene lookup returns CDR1 SGHNT and CDR2 YYREEE (reference sequence). V was pared by 0 bases and J by 2 bases, with 11 bases between. There are 15 residues in the CDR3. In the study's own analysis: Using reference gene primer amplification, nucleated cell counts were estimated. The repertoire was sequenced with immunoSEQ multiplex PCR; TCRdb's copy has only in-frame clones and lacks some. V, J and clone size derive from that table, while D and trimming were established from the DNA sequence. The sample comprises 97,000 or so clones, approximately 90% of which are singletons, and around 5% rests with the top ten.

The sequencing sample was made of peripheral blood. This TCR was recovered from a man in his fifties with acute or convalescent COVID-19. The chain recombines TRBV5-4 with TRBJ2-5, with D possibly being TRBD1 (6 bases). CDR3 in DNA: TGTGCCAGCAGCTTGGTGGACAGTGGACAAGAGACCCAGTACTTC. This codes for CASSLVDSGQETQYF.